The entry below gives a single T cell receptor beta chain sequence along with its context. This clonotype was detected many times. Its antigen is not yet known. No base quality values were provided; no much bigger clone lies one nucleotide off. The data originate from a study of blood T cells in healthy people across ages (dated by TCRdb to 2014 to 2015). In terms of the full investigation: In model experiments, roughly one uniquely barcoded TCR beta cDNA molecule per two T cells was captured by template switching. To track age-related changes in TCR beta repertoire diversity, the study relied on deep sequencing normalized with unique cDNA molecular identifiers. The donors were divided into four age groups: young (average approximately 16 years), middle-aged (about 40), aged (around 67) and long-lived (about 84). To avoid experimental bias, donors of different ages were randomly spread across the sequencing lanes. The study analyzed two additional independent replicas of 1 million unique cDNA reads from the same blood draw for two donors, one aged 18 to 30 and one aged 80 or older.

Systemically healthy Caucasian individuals from Russia, 35 to 50 in total and aged about 6 to 95 years, were included as donors. Approximately 10 milliliters of peripheral blood were collected from each donor into EDTA-treated Vacutainer tubes. Ficoll-Paque density-gradient centrifugation was used to isolate PBMCs, with at least 7 million obtained per sample. Total RNA, at least 5 micrograms per sample, was extracted from PBMCs with Trizol reagent. Naive CD45RAhigh/CD27high T cell percentages were measured by flow cytometry on a PBMC aliquot from every donor. Overall study results and their limits: The percentage of naive T cells measured by flow cytometry correlated strongly with observed TCR beta diversity. Estimates of total diversity from one million sequenced T cells were regarded as lower bounds and underestimates. The CMV infection status of donors was not known, potentially confounding age-related changes in expanded clonotypes. Compared with the aged group, more naive CD4+ T cells, fewer expanded clones and increased TCR diversity were shown by the long-lived group, suggesting age selection. As age increased, observed TCR beta diversity per million T cells dropped in a roughly linear way, and a significant reduction was already evident by age 40. Because profiling used bulk unsorted PBMCs, naive and antigen-experienced compartments could not be compared conclusively.

The library was prepared using 5' RACE. Sequenced on an Illumina HiSeq 2500. The second PCR ran for roughly 7 to 11 cycles and used a J-beta primer mix along with a sample-barcoded 5' primer. A template-switch 5' adaptor carrying 12 random nucleotides introduced a unique molecular identifier onto each TCR beta cDNA molecule. At least 2.5 million CDR3-containing paired-end reads were obtained from each sample. First-strand cDNA synthesis was performed from all RNA using the Mint cDNA synthesis kit, with priming by a TRBC-specific oligonucleotide. Following uracil-DNA glycosylase treatment, all cDNA underwent a first 18-cycle PCR with the universal primers M1SS and BC2_uni_R. For the original study's pipeline: Normalization of each sample was performed by random selection of 1 million high-quality reads, each carrying a distinct molecular identifier. Reads with shared molecular identifiers were discarded instead of being binned into consensus sequences. CDR3 identification, clonotype clustering and error correction used MiTCR with a Q25 quality threshold and the strictest error-elimination algorithm. A nonparametric unseen species model using Euler transformation provided a lower-bound estimate of total TCR beta diversity. TCRdb reanalyzed the raw reads on its own, using fastp at Q25 for trimming and MiXCR for clone calling, and kept in-frame beta chains. When rows share a CDR3 protein, they turn into one entry using the most common DNA and genes. For this entry, the V and J calls and clone size follow TCRdb and not the study's own pipeline. The sample has about 1.7 million distinct CDR3 sequences on record, approximately 30% of them singletons. In total, the top ten clones hold over 7% of the sample.

The junction shows trimming of 0 bases on V and 7 bases on J, and the gene matches do not reach 4 bases of it. For CDR1 and CDR2, the germline V gene lists SGDLS and YYNGEE. The CDR3 has 17 amino acids, counting the end cysteine and phenylalanine. This entry keeps only the CDR3 DNA: 51 bases, framed from base 1. The sample was blood. This receptor chain uses TRBV9 and TRBJ2-1; TRBD2 agrees with 16 junctional bases. The source of this sequence is a woman aged 25 to 39 in good health. The bases read TGTGCCAGCAGCGTAGGGGGACTAGCGGGAGGGCAGAATGAGCAGTTCTTC. Translation gives CASSVGGLAGGQNEQFF.